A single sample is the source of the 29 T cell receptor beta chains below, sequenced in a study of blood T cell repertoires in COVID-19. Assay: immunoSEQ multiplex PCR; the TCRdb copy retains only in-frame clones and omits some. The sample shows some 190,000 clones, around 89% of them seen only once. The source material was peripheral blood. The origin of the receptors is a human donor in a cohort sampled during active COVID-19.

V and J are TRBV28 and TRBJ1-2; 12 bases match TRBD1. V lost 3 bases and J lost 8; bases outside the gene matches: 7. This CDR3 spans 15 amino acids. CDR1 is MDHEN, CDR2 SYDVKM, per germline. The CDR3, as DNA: TGTGCCAGCAGTTTCGTGGGACAGGGGGCTGTCGGCTACACCTTC. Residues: CASSFVGQGAVGYTF.

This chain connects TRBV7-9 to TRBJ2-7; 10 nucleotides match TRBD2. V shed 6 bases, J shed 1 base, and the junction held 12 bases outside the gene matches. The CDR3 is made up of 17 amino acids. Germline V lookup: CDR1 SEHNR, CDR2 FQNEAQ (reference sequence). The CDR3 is CASSNQLLAGSSYEQYF. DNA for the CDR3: TGTGCCAGCAGTAACCAATTACTAGCGGGATCTTCCTACGAGCAGTACTTC.

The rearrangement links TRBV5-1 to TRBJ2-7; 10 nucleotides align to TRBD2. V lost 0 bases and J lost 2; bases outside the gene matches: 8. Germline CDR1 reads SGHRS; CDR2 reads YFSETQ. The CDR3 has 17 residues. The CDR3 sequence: CASSLVSSGSTPYEQYF. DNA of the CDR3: TGCGCCAGCAGCTTGGTGTCTAGCGGGAGTACCCCCTACGAGCAGTACTTC.

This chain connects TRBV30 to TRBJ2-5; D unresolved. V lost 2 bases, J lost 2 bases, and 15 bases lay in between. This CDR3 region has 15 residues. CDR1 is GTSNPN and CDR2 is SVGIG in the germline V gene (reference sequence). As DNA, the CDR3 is TGTGCCTGGAGTAGTAGACCCAAAGCGCAAGAGACCCAGTACTTC. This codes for CAWSSRPKAQETQYF.

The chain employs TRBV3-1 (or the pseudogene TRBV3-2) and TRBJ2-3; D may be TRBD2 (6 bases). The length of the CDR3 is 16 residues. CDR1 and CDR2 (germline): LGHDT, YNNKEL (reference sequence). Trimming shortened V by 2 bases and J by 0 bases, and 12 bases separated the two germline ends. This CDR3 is CASSQFGGLSTDTQYF. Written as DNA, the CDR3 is TGTGCCAGCAGCCAATTCGGGGGACTTAGCACAGATACGCAGTATTTT.

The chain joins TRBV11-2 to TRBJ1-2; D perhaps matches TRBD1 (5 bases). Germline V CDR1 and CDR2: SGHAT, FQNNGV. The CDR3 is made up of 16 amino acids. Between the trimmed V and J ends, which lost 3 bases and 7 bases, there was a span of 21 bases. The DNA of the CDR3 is TGTGCCAGCAGCTTTGGCATTACTATGGGGCTTGGTGGCTACACCTTC. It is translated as CASSFGITMGLGGYTF.

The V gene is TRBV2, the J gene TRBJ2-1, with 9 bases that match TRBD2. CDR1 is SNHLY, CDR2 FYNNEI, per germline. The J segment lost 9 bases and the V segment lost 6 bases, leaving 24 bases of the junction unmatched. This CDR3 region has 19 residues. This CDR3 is CASRETALPGSGSNSEQFF. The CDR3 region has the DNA TGTGCCAGCAGGGAAACCGCCCTACCGGGTAGCGGGAGCAATAGTGAGCAGTTCTTC.

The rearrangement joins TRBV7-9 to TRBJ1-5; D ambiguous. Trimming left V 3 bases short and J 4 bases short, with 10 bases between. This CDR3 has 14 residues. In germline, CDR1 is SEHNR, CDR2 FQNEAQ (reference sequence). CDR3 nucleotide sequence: TGTGCCAGCAGCTTTGACGGAGGAAATCAGCCCCAGCATTTT. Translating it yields CASSFDGGNQPQHF.

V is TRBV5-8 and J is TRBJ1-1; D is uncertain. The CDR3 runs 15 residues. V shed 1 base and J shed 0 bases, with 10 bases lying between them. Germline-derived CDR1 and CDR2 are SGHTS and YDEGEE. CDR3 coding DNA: TGTGCCAGCAGCTTGCGCAGGCTCATGAACACTGAAGCTTTCTTT. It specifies CASSLRRLMNTEAFF.

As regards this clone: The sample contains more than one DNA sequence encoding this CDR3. Here the CDR3 DNA reads TGTGCCAGCAGTCGGGACAACTACGAGCAGTACTTC. Translation: CASSRDNYEQYF. V usage is TRBV7-2 and J usage is TRBJ2-7; a possible D gene is TRBD1 (6 bases). CDR3 length equals 12 residues. The V gene's germline CDR1 is SGHTA and CDR2 FQGNSA. V was trimmed by 6 bases and J by 3 bases, leaving 9 bases between them.

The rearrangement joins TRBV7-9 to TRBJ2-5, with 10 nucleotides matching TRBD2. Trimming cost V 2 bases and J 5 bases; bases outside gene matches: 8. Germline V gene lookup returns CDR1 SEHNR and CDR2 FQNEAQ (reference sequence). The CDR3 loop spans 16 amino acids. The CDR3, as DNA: TGTGCCAGCAGCTTAATCCTAGCGGGAGCTGGGGAGACCCAGTACTTC. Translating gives CASSLILAGAGETQYF.

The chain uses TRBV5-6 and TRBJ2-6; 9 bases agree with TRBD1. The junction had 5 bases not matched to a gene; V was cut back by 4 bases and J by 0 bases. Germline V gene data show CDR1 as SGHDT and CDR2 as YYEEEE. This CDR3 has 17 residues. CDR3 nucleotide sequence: TGTGCCAGCAGCCGGGACAGGGCCAACTCTGGGGCCAACGTCCTGACTTTC. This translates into CASSRDRANSGANVLTF.

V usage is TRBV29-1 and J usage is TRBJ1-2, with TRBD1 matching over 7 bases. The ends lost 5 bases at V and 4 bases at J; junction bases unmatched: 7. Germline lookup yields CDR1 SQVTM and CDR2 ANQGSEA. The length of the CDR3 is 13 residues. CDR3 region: CSVYTGVSYGYTF. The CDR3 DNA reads TGCAGCGTTTATACAGGGGTGAGCTATGGCTACACCTTC.

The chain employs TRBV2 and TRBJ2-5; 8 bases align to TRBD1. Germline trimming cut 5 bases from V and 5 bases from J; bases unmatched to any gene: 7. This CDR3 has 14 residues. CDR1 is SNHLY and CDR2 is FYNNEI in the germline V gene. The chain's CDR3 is CASSRQGKMETQYF. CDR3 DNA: TGTGCCAGCAGTCGACAGGGGAAAATGGAGACCCAGTACTTC.

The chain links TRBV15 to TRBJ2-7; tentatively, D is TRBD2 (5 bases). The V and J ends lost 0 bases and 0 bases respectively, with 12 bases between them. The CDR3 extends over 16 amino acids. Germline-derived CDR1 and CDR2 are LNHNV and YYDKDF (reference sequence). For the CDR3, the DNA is TGTGCCACCAGCAGAGATAGGTGGGAGAGCTCCTACGAGCAGTACTTC. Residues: CATSRDRWESSYEQYF.

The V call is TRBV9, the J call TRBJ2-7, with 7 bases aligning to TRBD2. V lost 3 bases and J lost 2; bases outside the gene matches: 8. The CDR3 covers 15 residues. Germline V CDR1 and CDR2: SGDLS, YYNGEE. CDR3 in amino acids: CASSDSSGSAYEQYF. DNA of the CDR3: TGTGCCAGCAGCGATAGTAGCGGGTCCGCCTACGAGCAGTACTTC.

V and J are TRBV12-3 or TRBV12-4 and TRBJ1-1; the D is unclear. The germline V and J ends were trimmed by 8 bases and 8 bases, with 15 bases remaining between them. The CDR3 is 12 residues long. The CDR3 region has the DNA TGTGCCAGCTCTGAGGCCGGGTTCGAAGCTTTCTTT. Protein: CASSEAGFEAFF.

The CDR3 DNA sequence: TGTGCCAGCAGCATCCTAAATACAGGGATGGCAGATACGCAGTATTTT. Encoded protein: CASSILNTGMADTQYF. This rearrangement joins TRBV5-6 to TRBJ2-3, with D maybe TRBD1 (6 bases). The germline V and J ends were trimmed by 4 bases and 4 bases, with 19 bases remaining between them. Germline values: CDR1 SGHDT, CDR2 YYEEEE. The CDR3 has 16 amino acids.

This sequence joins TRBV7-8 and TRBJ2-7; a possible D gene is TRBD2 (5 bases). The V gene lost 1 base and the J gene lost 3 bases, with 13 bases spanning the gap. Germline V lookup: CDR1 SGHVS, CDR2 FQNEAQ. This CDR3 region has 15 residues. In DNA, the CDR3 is TGTGCCAGCAGCTTAGAAGGACTCAGTATCTACGAGCAGTACTTC. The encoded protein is CASSLEGLSIYEQYF. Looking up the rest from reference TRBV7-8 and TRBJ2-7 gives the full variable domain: GAGVSQSPRYKVAKRGQDVALRCDPISGHVSLFWYQQALGQGPEFLTYFQNEAQLDKSGLPSDRFFAERPEGSVSTLKIQRTQQEDSAVYLCASSLEGLSIYEQYFGPGTRLTVT.

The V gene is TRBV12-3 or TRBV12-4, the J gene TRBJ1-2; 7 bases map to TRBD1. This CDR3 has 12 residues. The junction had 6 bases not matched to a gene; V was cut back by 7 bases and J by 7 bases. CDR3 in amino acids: CASNQNRGGYTF. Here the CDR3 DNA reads TGTGCCAGCAACCAAAACAGGGGTGGCTACACCTTC.

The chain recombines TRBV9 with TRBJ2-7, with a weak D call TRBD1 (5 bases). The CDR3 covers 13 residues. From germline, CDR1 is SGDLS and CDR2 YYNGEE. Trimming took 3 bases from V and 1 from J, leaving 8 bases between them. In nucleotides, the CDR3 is TGTGCCAGCAGCGCAGGGTCTTCCTACGAGCAGTACTTC. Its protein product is CASSAGSSYEQYF.

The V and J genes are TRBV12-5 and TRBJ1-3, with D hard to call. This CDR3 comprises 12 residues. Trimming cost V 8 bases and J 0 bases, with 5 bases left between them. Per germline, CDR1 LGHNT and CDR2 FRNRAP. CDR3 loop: CASTSSGNTIYF. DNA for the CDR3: TGTGCTAGTACTAGCTCTGGAAACACCATATATTTT.

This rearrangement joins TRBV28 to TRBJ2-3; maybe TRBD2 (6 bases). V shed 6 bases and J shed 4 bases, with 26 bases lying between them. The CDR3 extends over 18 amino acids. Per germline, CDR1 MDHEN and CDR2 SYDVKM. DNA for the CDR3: TGTGCCAGCAGGCCACCTCCGGGAGTCAGGTCCCGTCCAGATACGCAGTATTTT. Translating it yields CASRPPPGVRSRPDTQYF. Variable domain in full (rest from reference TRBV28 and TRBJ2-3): DVKVTQSSRYLVKRTGEKVFLECVQDMDHENMFWYRQDPGLGLRLIYFSYDVKMKEKGDIPEGYSVSREKKERFSLILESASTNQTSMYLCASRPPPGVRSRPDTQYFGPGTRLTVL.

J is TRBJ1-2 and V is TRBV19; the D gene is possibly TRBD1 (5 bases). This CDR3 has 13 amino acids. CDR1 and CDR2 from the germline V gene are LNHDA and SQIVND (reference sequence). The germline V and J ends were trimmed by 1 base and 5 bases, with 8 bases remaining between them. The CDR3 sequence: CASSIVGGYGYTF. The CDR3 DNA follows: TGTGCCAGTAGTATAGTCGGGGGATATGGCTACACCTTC.

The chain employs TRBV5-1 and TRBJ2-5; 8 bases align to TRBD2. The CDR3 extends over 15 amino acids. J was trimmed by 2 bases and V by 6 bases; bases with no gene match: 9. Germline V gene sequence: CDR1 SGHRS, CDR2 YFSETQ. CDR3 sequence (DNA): TGCGCCAGCAAACAAACTATAGCGGGGCAAGAGACCCAGTACTTC. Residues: CASKQTIAGQETQYF.

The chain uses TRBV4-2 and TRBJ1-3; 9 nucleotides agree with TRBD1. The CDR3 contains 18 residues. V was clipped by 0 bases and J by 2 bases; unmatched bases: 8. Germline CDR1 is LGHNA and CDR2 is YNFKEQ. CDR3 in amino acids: CASSQEWGTGTTGNTIYF. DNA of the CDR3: TGTGCCAGCAGCCAAGAATGGGGGACAGGGACTACTGGAAACACCATATATTTT.

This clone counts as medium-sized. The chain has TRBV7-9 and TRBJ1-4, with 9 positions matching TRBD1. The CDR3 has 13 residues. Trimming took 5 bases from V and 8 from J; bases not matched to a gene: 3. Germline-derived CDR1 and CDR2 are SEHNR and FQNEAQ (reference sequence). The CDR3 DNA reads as TGTGCCAGCAGCGTGGGGACAGGGGAAAAACTGTTTTTT. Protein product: CASSVGTGEKLFF. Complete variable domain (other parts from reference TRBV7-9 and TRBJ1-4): DTGVSQNPRHKITKRGQNVTFRCDPISEHNRLYWYRQTLGQGPEFLTYFQNEAQLEKSRLLSDRFSAERPKGSFSTLEIQRTEQGDSAMYLCASSVGTGEKLFFGSGTQLSVL.

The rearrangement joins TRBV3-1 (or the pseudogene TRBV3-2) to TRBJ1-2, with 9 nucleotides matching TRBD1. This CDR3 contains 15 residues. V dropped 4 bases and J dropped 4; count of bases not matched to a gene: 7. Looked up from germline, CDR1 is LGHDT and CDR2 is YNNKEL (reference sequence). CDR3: CASSLGQGAGYGYTF. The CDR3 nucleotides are TGTGCCAGCAGCCTGGGACAGGGAGCCGGCTATGGCTACACCTTC.

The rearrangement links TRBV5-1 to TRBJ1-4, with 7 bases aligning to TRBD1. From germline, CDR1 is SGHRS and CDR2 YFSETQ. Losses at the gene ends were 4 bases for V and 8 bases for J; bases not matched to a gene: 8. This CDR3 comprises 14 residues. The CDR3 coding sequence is TGCGCCAGCAGCCAAGGGGGCCTTGACGAAAAACTGTTTTTT. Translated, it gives CASSQGGLDEKLFF.